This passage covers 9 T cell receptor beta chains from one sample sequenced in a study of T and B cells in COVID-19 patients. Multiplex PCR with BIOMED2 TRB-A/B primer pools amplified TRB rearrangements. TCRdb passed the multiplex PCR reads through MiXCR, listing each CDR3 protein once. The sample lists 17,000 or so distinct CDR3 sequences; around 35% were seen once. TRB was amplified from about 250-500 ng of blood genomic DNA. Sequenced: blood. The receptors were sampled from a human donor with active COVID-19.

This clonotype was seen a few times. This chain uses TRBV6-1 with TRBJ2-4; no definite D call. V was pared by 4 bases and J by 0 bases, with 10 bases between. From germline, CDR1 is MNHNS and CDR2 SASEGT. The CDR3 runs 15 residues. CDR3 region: CASSGEQLAKNIQYF. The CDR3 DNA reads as TGTGCCAGCAGTGGAGAACAACTAGCCAAAAACATTCAGTACTTC.

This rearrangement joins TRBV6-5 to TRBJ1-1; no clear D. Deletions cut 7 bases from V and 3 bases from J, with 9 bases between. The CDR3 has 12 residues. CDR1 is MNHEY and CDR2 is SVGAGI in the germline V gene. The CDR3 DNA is TGTGCCAGCAACCCGGGATACACTGAAGCTTTCTTT. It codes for CASNPGYTEAFF.

CDR3 amino acids: CASSLNRLYGYTF. As DNA, the CDR3 is TGTGCCAGCAGCTTGAACCGTCTCTATGGCTACACCTTC. This chain links TRBV5-4 with TRBJ1-2; the D is unclear. Germline V CDR1 and CDR2: SGHNT, YYREEE (reference sequence). The CDR3 sequence is 13 residues long. V dropped 1 base and J dropped 4 bases, with 8 bases sitting between them.

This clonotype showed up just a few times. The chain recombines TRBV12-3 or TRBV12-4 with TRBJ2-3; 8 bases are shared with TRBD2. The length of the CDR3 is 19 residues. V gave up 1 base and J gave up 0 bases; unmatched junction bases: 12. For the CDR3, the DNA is TGTGCCAGCAGTTTAGAGCTAGCGGGTACGACCTCGAGCACAGATACGCAGTATTTT. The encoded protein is CASSLELAGTTSSTDTQYF.

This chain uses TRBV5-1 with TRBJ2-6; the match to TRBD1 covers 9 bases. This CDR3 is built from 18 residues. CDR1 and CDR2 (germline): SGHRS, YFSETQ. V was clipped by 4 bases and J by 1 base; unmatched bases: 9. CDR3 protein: CASSGRDRVGSGANVLTF. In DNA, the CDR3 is TGCGCCAGCAGCGGCCGGGACAGGGTCGGATCTGGGGCCAACGTCCTGACTTTC.

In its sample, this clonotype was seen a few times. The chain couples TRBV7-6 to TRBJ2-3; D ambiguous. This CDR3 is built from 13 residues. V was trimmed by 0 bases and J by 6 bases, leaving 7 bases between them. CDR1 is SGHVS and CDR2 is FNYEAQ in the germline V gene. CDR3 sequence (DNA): TGTGCCAGCAGCTTAGCGGCCTCGGATACGCAGTATTTT. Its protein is CASSLAASDTQYF.

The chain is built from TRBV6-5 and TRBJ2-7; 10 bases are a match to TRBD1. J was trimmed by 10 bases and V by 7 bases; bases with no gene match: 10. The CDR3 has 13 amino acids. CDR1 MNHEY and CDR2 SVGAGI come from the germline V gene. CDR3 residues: CASTGGTGVYQYF. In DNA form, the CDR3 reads TGTGCCAGCACGGGGGGGACAGGGGTCTATCAGTACTTC.

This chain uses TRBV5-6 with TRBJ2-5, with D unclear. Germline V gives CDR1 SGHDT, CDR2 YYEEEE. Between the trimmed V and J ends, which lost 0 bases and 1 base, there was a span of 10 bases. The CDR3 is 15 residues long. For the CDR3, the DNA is TGTGCCAGCAGCTTGGCCCTGGCAGGCCAAGAGACCCAGTACTTC. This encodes CASSLALAGQETQYF.

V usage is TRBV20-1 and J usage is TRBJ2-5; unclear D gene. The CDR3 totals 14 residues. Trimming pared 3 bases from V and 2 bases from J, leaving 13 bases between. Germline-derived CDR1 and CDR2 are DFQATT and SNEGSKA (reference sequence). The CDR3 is CSASPRRKQETQYF. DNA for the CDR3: TGCAGTGCTAGTCCAAGGCGGAAGCAAGAGACCCAGTACTTC.